These T cell receptor beta chains were read from a single sample in a study of vaccination and CD4 T cells after COVID-19. TCRdb reprocessed the PCR reads with MiXCR, giving one entry per CDR3 protein. The profile shows more than 9,000 distinct CDR3 sequences, approximately 60% of them singletons. No antigen is known for these receptors. What was sequenced was CD4+ T cells from blood, cultured in vitro. These receptors all come from a human donor who had recovered from COVID-19. Each CDR3 is given with its conserved first and last residue. D genes are given only for firm matches. For some rows the clone size is stated as once, few or many, or as a class when expanded; others skip it.

>TRBV20-1|NA|TRBJ1-2|NA
CSAREQENYGYTF
TGCAGTGCTAGAGAGCAGGAGAATTATGGCTACACCTTC
>TRBV2|NA|TRBJ1-2|TRBD1
CASSQTGNYGYTF
TGTGCCAGCAGTCAGACAGGGAACTATGGCTACACCTTC
>TRBV15|NA|TRBJ2-5|NA
CATSRALGAQYF
TGTGCCACCAGCAGAGCGCTGGGGGCCCAGTACTTC
>TRBV7-2|NA|TRBJ2-7|NA
CASSQKRSGLYEQYF
TGTGCCAGCAGCCAAAAGAGGAGCGGGCTTTACGAGCAGTACTTC
>TRBV27|NA|TRBJ1-2|TRBD1
CASTGSIGDREGNYGYTF
TGTGCCAGCACCGGCTCTATAGGGGACAGGGAAGGAAATTATGGCTACACCTTC
>TRBV7-2|NA|TRBJ2-3|NA
CASSYDSLSTDTQYF
TGTGCCAGCAGTTACGACAGCCTCAGCACAGATACGCAGTATTTT
>TRBV7-3|NA|TRBJ1-1|TRBD1
CASSLEGANTEAFF
TGTGCCAGCAGCTTAGAGGGGGCGAACACTGAAGCTTTCTTT
>TRBV7-2|once|TRBJ1-1|NA
CASSLHGTEAFF
TGTGCCAGCAGCTTACATGGCACTGAAGCTTTCTTT
>TRBV12-3/TRBV12-4|NA|TRBJ2-1|NA
CASSSLGRGGNEQFF
TGTGCCAGCAGTTCCCTCGGAAGGGGTGGGAATGAGCAGTTCTTC
>TRBV20-1|once|TRBJ1-4|TRBD1
CSAIEGAIKEKLFF
TGCAGTGCTATCGAGGGGGCGATTAAAGAAAAACTGTTTTTT
>TRBV20-1|NA|TRBJ1-1|TRBD1
CSTSAPIQGTEAFF
TGCAGTACCTCTGCACCCATACAGGGGACTGAAGCTTTCTTT
>TRBV30|NA|TRBJ1-2|NA
CAWNRGTVNYGYTF
TGTGCCTGGAATCGCGGGACTGTTAACTATGGCTACACCTTC
>TRBV7-2|few|TRBJ1-2|TRBD1
CASSYTGDRRHGYTF
TGTGCCAGCAGCTATACAGGGGACCGGAGGCATGGCTACACCTTC
>TRBV19|NA|TRBJ2-5|TRBD2
CASSQRERETQYF
TGTGCCAGTAGCCAGCGGGAGAGGGAGACCCAGTACTTC
>TRBV25-1|NA|TRBJ2-3|TRBD2
CASSEWEGPTDTQYF
TGTGCCAGCAGTGAATGGGAGGGGCCCACAGATACGCAGTATTTT
>TRBV11-3|NA|TRBJ2-3|NA
CASSSPLTRPDTQYF
TGTGCCAGCAGCTCCCCCCTCACTAGACCGGATACGCAGTATTTT
>TRBV12-3/TRBV12-4|once|TRBJ1-6|NA
CASSLLRGSNSPLHF
TGTGCCAGCAGTTTACTCAGGGGTAGCAATTCACCCCTCCACTTT
>TRBV3-1|medium-sized|TRBJ1-2|TRBD1
CASSQPTGNGGYTF
TGTGCCAGCAGCCAGCCGACAGGGAACGGTGGCTACACCTTC
>TRBV7-2|NA|TRBJ2-1|NA
CASSHYYEQFF
TGTGCCAGCAGCCATTACTACGAGCAGTTCTTC
>TRBV27|NA|TRBJ2-7|TRBD1
CASAWAGGPYEQYF
TGTGCCAGCGCCTGGGCAGGGGGACCCTACGAGCAGTACTTC
>TRBV24-1|few|TRBJ2-3|TRBD1
CATSDGGTGEADTQYF
TGTGCCACCAGTGACGGAGGGACAGGGGAGGCAGATACGCAGTATTTT
>TRBV5-1|medium-sized|TRBJ1-2|NA
CATSDNFYGYTF
TGCGCCACCTCCGACAACTTCTATGGCTACACCTTC
>TRBV7-9|few|TRBJ2-7|NA
CASSLGFNYEQYF
TGTGCCAGCAGCTTAGGGTTCAACTACGAGCAGTACTTC